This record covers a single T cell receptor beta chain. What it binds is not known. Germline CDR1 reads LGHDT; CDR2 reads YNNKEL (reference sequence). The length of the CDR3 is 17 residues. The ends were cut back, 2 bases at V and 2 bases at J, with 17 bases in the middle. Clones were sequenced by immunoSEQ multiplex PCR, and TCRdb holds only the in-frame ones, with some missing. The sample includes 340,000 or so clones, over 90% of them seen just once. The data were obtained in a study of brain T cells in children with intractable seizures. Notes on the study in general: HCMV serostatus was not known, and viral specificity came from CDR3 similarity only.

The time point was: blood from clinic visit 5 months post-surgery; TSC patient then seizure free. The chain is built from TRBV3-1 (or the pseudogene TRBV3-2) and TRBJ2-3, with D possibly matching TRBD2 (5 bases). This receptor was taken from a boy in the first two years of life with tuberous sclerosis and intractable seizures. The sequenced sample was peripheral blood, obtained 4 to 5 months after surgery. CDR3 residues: CASSQYTSRLITDTQYF. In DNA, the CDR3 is TGTGCCAGCAGCCAATACACTTCTAGACTAATCACAGATACGCAGTATTTT.